This T cell receptor (beta chain) originates from a study of T cell repertoires in ileal Crohn's disease. Background on the study: At surgery, approximately 33% of patients smoked, with median disease duration 7.9 years.

Eligibility required adulthood, ileal or ileocolonic Crohn's disease and indicated ileocolonic resection. Five hundred nanograms of biopsy DNA per sample underwent TCRB immunosequencing. Data came from immunoSEQ multiplex PCR; TCRdb stores just in-frame clones and leaves some out. Counted here are 2,000 to 2,500 clones, approximately 97% occurring once; the ten biggest clones make up over 0.95%. Findings and caveats of the study: Endoscopic recurrence occurred in every patient whose clonality exceeded 26.8%.

Germline V gives CDR1 SGHAT, CDR2 FQNNGV. CDR3 length: 11 amino acids. V was shortened by 5 bases and J by 11 bases, with 12 bases between the two germline ends. A note on this clone: Its cognate antigen is unknown.

The sequence came from an adult with Crohn's disease. The gene calls are TRBV11-2 and TRBJ1-2; D not certain. Input material: ileal tissue. CDR3 sequence (DNA): TGTGCCAGCAGCCGGGTGCCGGTTTACACCTTC. As protein: CASSRVPVYTF.